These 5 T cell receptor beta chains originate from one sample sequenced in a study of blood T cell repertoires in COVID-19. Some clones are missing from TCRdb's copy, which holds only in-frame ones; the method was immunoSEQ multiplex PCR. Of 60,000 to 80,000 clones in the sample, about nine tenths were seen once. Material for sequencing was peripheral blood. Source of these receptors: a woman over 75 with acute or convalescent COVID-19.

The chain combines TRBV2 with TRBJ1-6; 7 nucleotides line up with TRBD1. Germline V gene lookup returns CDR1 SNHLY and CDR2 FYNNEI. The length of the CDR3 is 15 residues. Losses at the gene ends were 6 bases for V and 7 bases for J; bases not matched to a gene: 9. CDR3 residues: CASRASGQRNSPLHF. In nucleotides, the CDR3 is TGTGCCAGCAGAGCCTCGGGACAGCGCAATTCACCCCTCCACTTT.

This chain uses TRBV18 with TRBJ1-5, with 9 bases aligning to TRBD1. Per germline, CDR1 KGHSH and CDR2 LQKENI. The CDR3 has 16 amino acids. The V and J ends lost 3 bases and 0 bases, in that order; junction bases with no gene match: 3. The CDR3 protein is CASSPGQGYSNQPQHF. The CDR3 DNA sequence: TGTGCCAGCTCACCGGGACAGGGATATAGCAATCAGCCCCAGCATTTT.

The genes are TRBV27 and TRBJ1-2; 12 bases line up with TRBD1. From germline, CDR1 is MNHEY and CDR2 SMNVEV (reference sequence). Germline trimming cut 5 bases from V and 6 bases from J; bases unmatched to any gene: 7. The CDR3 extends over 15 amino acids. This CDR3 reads CASSRKGQGANGYTF. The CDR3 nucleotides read TGTGCCAGCAGTCGTAAGGGACAGGGGGCGAATGGCTACACCTTC.

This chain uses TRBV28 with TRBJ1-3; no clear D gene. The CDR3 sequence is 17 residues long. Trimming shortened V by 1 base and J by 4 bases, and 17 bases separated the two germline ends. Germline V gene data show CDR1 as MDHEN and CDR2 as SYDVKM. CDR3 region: CASSLFSWAGRGNTIYF. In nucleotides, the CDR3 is TGTGCCAGCAGTTTATTTAGTTGGGCTGGTCGGGGAAACACCATATATTTT. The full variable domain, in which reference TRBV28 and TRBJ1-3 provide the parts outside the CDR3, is DVKVTQSSRYLVKRTGEKVFLECVQDMDHENMFWYRQDPGLGLRLIYFSYDVKMKEKGDIPEGYSVSREKKERFSLILESASTNQTSMYLCASSLFSWAGRGNTIYFGEGSWLTVV.

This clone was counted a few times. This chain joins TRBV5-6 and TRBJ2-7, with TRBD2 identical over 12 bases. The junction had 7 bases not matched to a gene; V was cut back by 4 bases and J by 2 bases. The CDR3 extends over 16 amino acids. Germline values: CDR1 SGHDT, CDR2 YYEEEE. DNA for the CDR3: TGTGCCAGCAGCCCTGGACTAGCGGGGACTACCTACGAGCAGTACTTC. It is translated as CASSPGLAGTTYEQYF.